This T cell receptor beta chain was recorded in a study of cytomegalovirus exposure and HLA in healthy donors. The sample holds one count of this clone. This CDR3 is also generated by other DNA sequences in the sample. PCR employed 60 Vbeta and 13 Jbeta primers. Method: immunoSEQ multiplex PCR; TCRdb's copy keeps in-frame clones and lacks some. The sample holds 90,000 to 130,000 clones, about four fifths seen once. This CDR3 region has 14 residues. V was pared by 0 bases and J by 4 bases, with 1 base of the junction left unmatched. Germline lookup yields CDR1 SGDLS and CDR2 YYNGEE. This TCR derives from a man under 40 in good health and CMV-seropositive. The sample consisted of PBMCs. The V and J genes are TRBV9 and TRBJ1-5; 7 positions agree with TRBD1. CDR3 DNA: TGTGCCAGCAGCGTAGGACAGGGAAATCAGCCCCAGCATTTT. It yields the protein CASSVGQGNQPQHF.